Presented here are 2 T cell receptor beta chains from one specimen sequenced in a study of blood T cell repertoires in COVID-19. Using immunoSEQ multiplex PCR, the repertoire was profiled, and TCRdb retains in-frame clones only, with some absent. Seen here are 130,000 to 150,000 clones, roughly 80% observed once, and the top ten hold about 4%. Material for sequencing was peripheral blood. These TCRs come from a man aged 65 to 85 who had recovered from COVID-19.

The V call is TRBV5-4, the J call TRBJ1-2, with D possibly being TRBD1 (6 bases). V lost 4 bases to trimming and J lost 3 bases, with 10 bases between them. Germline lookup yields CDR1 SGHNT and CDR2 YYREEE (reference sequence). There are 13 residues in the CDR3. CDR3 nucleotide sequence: TGTGCCAGCAGCGTACCAGGGGACTATGGCTACACCTTC. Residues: CASSVPGDYGYTF.

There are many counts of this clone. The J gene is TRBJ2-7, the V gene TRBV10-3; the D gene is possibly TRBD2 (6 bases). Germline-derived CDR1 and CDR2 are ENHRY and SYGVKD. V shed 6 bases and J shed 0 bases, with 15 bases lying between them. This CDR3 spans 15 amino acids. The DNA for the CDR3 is TGTGCCATCAGCCATAGCGGTGCGAGCTCCTACGAGCAGTACTTC. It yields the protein CAISHSGASSYEQYF.